Described below is a single T cell receptor beta chain sequence and its context. Its antigen remains unidentified. The germline and genes are mouse ones. The CDR3 goes on 1 residue after the read ends, and that part is filled in from the germline J gene. This sample is part of a study of tissue T cells after allogeneic stem cell transplantation. Survey-depth TCRbeta CDR3 sequencing reported V/J genes and productive frequencies. Assay: immunoSEQ multiplex PCR; the TCRdb copy retains only in-frame clones and omits some. The table includes roughly 1,900 clones, roughly 51% detected once. Points from the study as a whole: Shared clones across patients were few; motif clustering revealed tissue-specific shared signatures. Blood and spleen captured only part of the tissue TCR repertoire.

Time point of the sample: mouse harvest day 14 after allogeneic transplant. Mouse grafts combined 10^7 T-cell-depleted bone marrow cells with 10^6 splenic CD5+ T cells. B6 (H2b) cells into BALB/c (H2d) mice; tissues taken at day 7 or 14. This CDR3 comprises 14 residues. Germline-derived CDR1 and CDR2 are NSQYPW and LRSPGD (reference sequence). The V and J ends lost 3 bases and 0 bases respectively, with 3 bases between them. This clonotype originated in a female BALB/c mouse given C57BL/6 T cells with graft-versus-host disease after an allogeneic hematopoietic cell transplant. V and J are TRBV1 and TRBJ1-6; D remains ambiguous. TRBJ1-6 is labeled an ORF, and its function is uncertain. Specimen: lymph node tissue. The CDR3 protein is CTCSAISYNSPLYF. The CDR3 bases that were read are TGCACCTGCAGTGCCATTTCCTATAATTCGCCCCTCTAC.